Shown below are 17 T cell receptor beta chains from a single sample sequenced in a study of STAT5B mutations in CD4+ large granular lymphocyte leukemia. Clones were read by immunoSEQ multiplex PCR, and TCRdb kept only the in-frame ones, dropping some. Altogether about 30,000 clones are present, 65% to 80% being singletons, with the ten largest covering over 3%. The specimen was CD4+ T cells from blood buffy coats. The receptors were sampled from a human donor in good health.

J is TRBJ2-5 and V is TRBV6-1; D is perhaps TRBD2 (8 bases). Trimming took off 5 bases at V and 5 bases at J, with 18 bases between the two ends. Germline CDR1 and CDR2: MNHNS and SASEGT. The CDR3 length is 15 residues. CDR3 sequence reads: CASSKGAAGVETQYF. The CDR3 nucleotides are TGTGCCAGCAGTAAGGGGGCAGCGGGAGTGGAGACCCAGTACTTC.

The chain employs TRBV18 and TRBJ1-3; TRBD1 is a possible D gene (5 bases). The CDR3 runs 17 residues. Trimming pared 3 bases from V and 4 bases from J, leaving 19 bases between. In germline, CDR1 is KGHSH, CDR2 LQKENI. DNA for the CDR3: TGTGCCAGCTCACCCAAGGTGGACATCGGCAGGGGAAACACCATATATTTT. It codes for CASSPKVDIGRGNTIYF.

The J gene is TRBJ2-7, the V gene TRBV7-8; no clear D. V dropped 4 bases and J dropped 4 bases, with 17 bases sitting between them. The germline gives CDR1 SGHVS, CDR2 FQNEAQ. The CDR3 is made up of 15 amino acids. CDR3 nucleotides: TGTGCCAGCAGCTCTACGTTCCCCAGTATGTACGAGCAGTACTTC. Protein: CASSSTFPSMYEQYF.

The chain has TRBV5-8 and TRBJ1-5, with D perhaps TRBD1 (6 bases). V lost 4 bases and J 3 bases, leaving 23 bases between the germline ends. This CDR3 comprises 18 residues. Germline-derived CDR1 and CDR2 are SGHTS and YDEGEE. The CDR3 DNA is TGTGCCAGCAGCCCGGTCGTCAGGGGAAGACTGTACAATCAGCCCCAGCATTTT. Translated: CASSPVVRGRLYNQPQHF.

The chain combines TRBV27 with TRBJ1-5, with D uncertain. From germline, CDR1 is MNHEY and CDR2 SMNVEV (reference sequence). V lost 2 bases and J lost 0, with 14 bases in between. This CDR3 comprises 17 residues. CDR3 region: CASSLRARSYSNQPQHF. CDR3 nucleotides: TGTGCCAGCAGTTTACGGGCTCGGAGTTATAGCAATCAGCCCCAGCATTTT.

The table lists this clone with a few counts. This chain connects TRBV7-9 to TRBJ1-3, with D possibly TRBD1 on 5 matching bases. Between the trimmed V and J ends, which lost 3 bases and 4 bases, there was a span of 10 bases. The germline CDR1 and CDR2 sequences are SEHNR and FQNEAQ (reference sequence). This CDR3 has 14 residues. The CDR3 DNA sequence: TGTGCCAGCAGCTTTCAGGGAATAGGAAACACCATATATTTT. Encoded protein: CASSFQGIGNTIYF.

The chain has TRBV5-1 and TRBJ1-5; D gene unclear. The CDR3 length is 15 residues. Trimming cost V 1 base and J 1 base, with 9 bases left between them. Germline CDR1 and CDR2: SGHRS and YFSETQ. For the CDR3, the DNA is TGCGCCAGCAGCTTGCACGGAGGGAGCAATCAGCCCCAGCATTTT. Translating it yields CASSLHGGSNQPQHF.

V and J are TRBV29-1 and TRBJ1-1; 7 nucleotides agree with TRBD1. The V gene end was trimmed by 7 bases and the J gene end by 3 bases; junction bases not matched to a gene: 8. CDR1 is SQVTM, CDR2 ANQGSEA, per germline. The CDR3 consists of 13 residues. For the CDR3, the DNA is TGCAGCGGCCACAGGGGTTGGGACACTGAAGCTTTCTTT. It specifies CSGHRGWDTEAFF.

This chain links TRBV30 with TRBJ1-3; no definite D call. The CDR3 is 18 amino acids. V was cut by 0 bases and J by 3 bases, with 21 bases left in between. Germline values: CDR1 GTSNPN, CDR2 SVGIG (reference sequence). The CDR3: CAWSVLLKDLTRGNTIYF. CDR3 DNA sequence: TGTGCCTGGAGTGTACTTTTAAAAGACCTTACCCGTGGAAACACCATATATTTT.

The chain carries TRBV11-3 and TRBJ2-1; D is perhaps TRBD2 (7 bases). The CDR3 is 16 residues long. Germline CDR1 SGHNT, CDR2 YENEEA. Trimming left V 4 bases short and J 1 base short, with 14 bases between. The DNA for the CDR3 is TGTGCCAGCAGCTCCTTAGGGGGAGGGTCCTACAATGAGCAGTTCTTC. Protein: CASSSLGGGSYNEQFF.

The chain recombines TRBV18 with TRBJ1-1; D is unresolved. Trimming pared 2 bases from V and 1 base from J, leaving 5 bases between. The CDR3 runs 13 residues. The germline V gene encodes CDR1 KGHSH and CDR2 LQKENI. The CDR3 DNA reads TGTGCCAGCTCACCAATGGCGAACACTGAAGCTTTCTTT. The encoded protein is CASSPMANTEAFF.

The chain recombines TRBV12-5 with TRBJ2-1, with 7 bases lining up with TRBD2. The CDR3 has 16 amino acids. CDR1 is LGHNT, CDR2 FRNRAP, per germline. The ends lost 6 bases at V and 0 bases at J; junction bases unmatched: 8. CDR3 loop: CASGPRGSLSYNEQFF. Written as DNA, the CDR3 is TGTGCTAGTGGGCCCCGCGGGAGTCTCTCCTACAATGAGCAGTTCTTC.

The genes are TRBV4-1 and TRBJ1-1; 10 nucleotides align to TRBD1. This CDR3 region has 16 residues. The trim removed 1 base at V and 1 base at J, leaving 3 bases unmatched. Germline values: CDR1 MGHRA, CDR2 YSYEKL. DNA for the CDR3: TGCGCCAGCAGCCAAGTGGGGACAGGGGCGAACACTGAAGCTTTCTTT. Translating it yields CASSQVGTGANTEAFF.

J is TRBJ2-7 and V is TRBV7-9; 7 nucleotides align to TRBD2. V lost 8 bases, J lost 2 bases, and 12 bases stayed unmatched. Germline V gives CDR1 SEHNR, CDR2 FQNEAQ (reference sequence). The CDR3 runs to 15 residues. The chain's CDR3 is CASPPPGGRPYEQYF. The CDR3 DNA is TGTGCCAGCCCCCCCCCGGGAGGTCGTCCCTACGAGCAGTACTTC.

The CDR3 nucleotides are TGTGCCAGCAGTAGAGAGCCACACGCTGAAGCTTTCTTT. This gives the protein CASSREPHAEAFF. The J gene is TRBJ1-1, the V gene TRBV6-5, with D unresolved. The germline V and J ends were trimmed by 5 bases and 6 bases, with 13 bases remaining between them. This CDR3 has 13 residues. The germline gives CDR1 MNHEY, CDR2 SVGAGI.

This rearrangement joins TRBV5-1 to TRBJ2-3; D gene uncertain. The length of the CDR3 is 13 residues. V lost 1 base and J 6 bases, leaving 9 bases between the germline ends. Germline values: CDR1 SGHRS, CDR2 YFSETQ. The CDR3 DNA reads as TGCGCCAGCAGCTTGAGGGCAGGTGATACGCAGTATTTT. Its protein product is CASSLRAGDTQYF.

The CDR3 bases are TGTGCTAGTGGTTATAGCTCTGGGGCCAACGTCCTGACTTTC. Its protein product is CASGYSSGANVLTF. This chain connects TRBV12-5 to TRBJ2-6; D unclear. The CDR3 has 14 residues. Trimming shortened V by 4 bases and J by 0 bases, and 4 bases separated the two germline ends. The germline V gene has CDR1 LGHNT and CDR2 FRNRAP.